Listed below are T cell receptor beta chains from one sample, sequenced in a study of blood T cell repertoires in COVID-19. Clones were sequenced by immunoSEQ multiplex PCR, and TCRdb holds only the in-frame ones, with some missing. The sample shows about 99,000 clones, around 83% of them seen only once. Material for sequencing was peripheral blood. The source of these receptors is a man in his 70s with active or convalescent COVID-19. The CDR3 runs from the conserved cysteine through the conserved F or W. Each record gives: clone size, V gene, D gene, J gene, CDR3 protein, CDR3 DNA. A D gene is named only where the DNA matches it firmly. Size is stated for part of the rows, as once, few or many counts, or as a class when the clone is expanded.

NA,TRBV5-5,TRBD2,TRBJ2-1,CASSLAPPGGGGEQFF,TGTGCCAGCAGCTTGGCGCCCCCGGGGGGGGGCGGTGAGCAGTTCTTC
NA,TRBV19,NA,TRBJ1-5,CASSLQNSNQPQHF,TGTGCCAGTAGTTTACAGAATAGCAATCAGCCCCAGCATTTT
NA,TRBV28,TRBD1,TRBJ1-5,CANGQGGPVSNQPQHF,TGTGCCAACGGACAGGGAGGACCGGTAAGCAATCAGCCCCAGCATTTT
NA,TRBV11-1,TRBD2,TRBJ2-5,CASSSRTSGGETQYF,TGTGCCAGCAGCTCCCGGACTAGCGGGGGAGAGACCCAGTACTTC
NA,TRBV5-4,TRBD1,TRBJ2-3,CASSPPGQSTDTQYF,TGTGCCAGCAGCCCCCCGGGACAGTCCACAGATACGCAGTATTTT
NA,TRBV27,NA,TRBJ2-7,CASSLSGDRNEQYF,TGTGCCAGCAGTTTATCCGGGGATCGGAACGAGCAGTACTTC
once,TRBV18,NA,TRBJ2-5,CASSPIHGETQYF,TGTGCCAGCTCACCTATCCACGGAGAGACCCAGTACTTC
NA,TRBV15,NA,TRBJ1-1,CATSFQGGDTEAFF,TGTGCCACCAGCTTCCAGGGAGGCGACACTGAAGCTTTCTTT
NA,TRBV30,TRBD1,TRBJ1-1,CAWGQVRKSTEAFF,TGTGCCTGGGGACAGGTTAGGAAGAGCACTGAAGCTTTCTTT
NA,TRBV5-6,TRBD1,TRBJ2-3,CASITRGFGADTQYF,TGTGCCAGCATCACCAGGGGGTTCGGGGCAGATACGCAGTATTTT
NA,TRBV7-2,NA,TRBJ2-3,CASSPGGRGRHTQYF,TGTGCCAGCAGTCCTGGTGGGCGGGGTCGGCATACGCAGTATTTT
NA,TRBV28,NA,TRBJ1-4,CASSSLLQTTTNEKLFF,TGTGCCAGCAGTTCACTCCTACAGACTACAACTAATGAAAAACTGTTTTTT
NA,TRBV24-1,TRBD1,TRBJ2-1,CATSDGGTGDGNEQFF,TGTGCCACCAGTGATGGCGGGACAGGGGACGGAAATGAGCAGTTCTTC
NA,TRBV12-3/TRBV12-4,NA,TRBJ2-6,CASRVSGANVLTF,TGTGCCAGTAGAGTTTCTGGGGCCAACGTCCTGACTTTC
NA,TRBV6-5,TRBD1,TRBJ1-2,CASSPAGGDGYTF,TGTGCCAGCAGCCCAGCAGGGGGCGATGGCTACACCTTC
NA,TRBV7-6,TRBD1,TRBJ1-6,CASSLGQGYNSPLHF,TGTGCCAGCAGCTTGGGACAGGGGTATAATTCACCCCTCCACTTT